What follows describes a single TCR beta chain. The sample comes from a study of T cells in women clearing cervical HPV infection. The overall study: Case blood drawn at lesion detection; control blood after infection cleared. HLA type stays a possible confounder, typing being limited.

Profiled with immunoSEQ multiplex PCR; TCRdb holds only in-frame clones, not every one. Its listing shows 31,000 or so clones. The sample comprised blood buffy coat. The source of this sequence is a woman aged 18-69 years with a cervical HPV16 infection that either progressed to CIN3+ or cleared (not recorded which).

The CDR3 spells CASSIWGSGGAETQYF. Incomplete CDR3 DNA: TGTGCCAGTAGTATCTGGGGGTCCGGGGGGGCCGAGACC. The rearrangement joins TRBV19 to TRBJ2-5; 8 nucleotides match TRBD2. The sequence runs out 3 residues before the end of the CDR3; the remainder is reconstructed from the germline J gene. In germline, CDR1 is LNHDA, CDR2 SQIVND (reference sequence). The CDR3 contains 16 residues. The J segment lost 5 bases and the V segment lost 3 bases, leaving 11 bases of the junction unmatched.